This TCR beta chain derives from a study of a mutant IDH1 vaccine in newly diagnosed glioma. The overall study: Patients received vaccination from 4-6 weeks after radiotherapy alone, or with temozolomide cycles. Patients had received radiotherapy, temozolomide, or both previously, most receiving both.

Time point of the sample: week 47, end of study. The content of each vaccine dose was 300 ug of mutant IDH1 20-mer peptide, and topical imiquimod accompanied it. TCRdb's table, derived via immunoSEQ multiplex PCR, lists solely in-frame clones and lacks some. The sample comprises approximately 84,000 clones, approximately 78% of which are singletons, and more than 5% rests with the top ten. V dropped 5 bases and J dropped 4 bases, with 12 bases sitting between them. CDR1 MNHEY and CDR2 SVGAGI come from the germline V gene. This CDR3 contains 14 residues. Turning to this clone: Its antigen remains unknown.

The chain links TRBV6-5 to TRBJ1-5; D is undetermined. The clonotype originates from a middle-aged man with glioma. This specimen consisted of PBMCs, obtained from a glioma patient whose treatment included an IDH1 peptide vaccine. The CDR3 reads CASSAWRGNQPQHF. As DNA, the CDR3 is TGTGCCAGCAGTGCCTGGCGGGGTAATCAGCCCCAGCATTTT.